These 20 T cell receptor beta chains originate from one sample sequenced in a study of blood T cell repertoires in COVID-19 (dated by TCRdb to about 2020). Library method: the immunoSEQ multiplex PCR assay. The source is immuneACCESS, and TCRdb retained only in-frame sequences with V and J called. Part of the clones is not carried over; for the studies checked, unresolved V genes explain less than half of this, and the remainder is unexplained. The sample table records about 240,000 clones; around 90% of these occur just once. In total, the top ten clones hold roughly 2.6% of the sample. Sequenced: PBMCs or T cells enriched from blood (not recorded which). These receptors originate from a woman aged 25 to 45 with acute COVID-19.

The genes are TRBV7-9 and TRBJ1-4, with TRBD1 matching 8 bases. The V gene end was trimmed by 5 bases and the J gene end by 0 bases; junction bases not matched to a gene: 2. CDR3 length: 15 amino acids. The germline V gene has CDR1 SEHNR and CDR2 FQNEAQ (reference sequence). This chain's CDR3 is CASSRQGTTNEKLFF. CDR3 bases: TGTGCCAGCAGCCGACAGGGGACAACTAATGAAAAACTGTTTTTT.

This clone was observed once. The rearrangement uses TRBV4-3 and TRBJ1-1; unclear D gene. Germline loops: CDR1 LGHNA, CDR2 YSLEER. This CDR3 contains 15 residues. The V end was cut by 4 bases, the J end by 0 bases, with 12 bases between. DNA for the CDR3: TGCGCCAGCAGCCTAACTAGGCAGCTGAACACTGAAGCTTTCTTT. This sequence encodes CASSLTRQLNTEAFF.

The rearrangement links TRBV7-9 to TRBJ1-1; 8 bases align to TRBD1. V was pared by 3 bases and J by 1 base, with 4 bases of the junction left unmatched. Per germline, CDR1 SEHNR and CDR2 FQNEAQ (reference sequence). The CDR3 spans 15 residues. The CDR3 here is CASSFVGTGNTEAFF. The CDR3 coding sequence is TGTGCCAGCAGCTTTGTCGGGACAGGGAACACTGAAGCTTTCTTT.

The gene calls are TRBV12-3 or TRBV12-4 and TRBJ1-2; weak D call: TRBD1 (6 bases). This CDR3 is built from 13 residues. Between the trimmed V and J ends, which lost 6 bases and 7 bases, there was a span of 15 bases. The CDR3 reads CASSLDRAGGYTF. The CDR3 bases are TGTGCCAGCAGCCTGGACAGAGCCGGTGGCTACACCTTC.

This chain connects TRBV19 to TRBJ2-1; D not certain. Deletions cut 2 bases from V and 6 bases from J, with 14 bases between. CDR1 is LNHDA, CDR2 SQIVND, per germline (reference sequence). The length of the CDR3 is 15 residues. Here the CDR3 DNA reads TGTGCCAGTAGTATAAGCCTCCTAACGGGCAATGAGCAGTTCTTC. It translates to CASSISLLTGNEQFF.

This sequence joins TRBV7-9 and TRBJ1-2; TRBD1 might be the D (5 bases). Germline CDR1 and CDR2: SEHNR and FQNEAQ (reference sequence). The germline V and J ends were trimmed by 6 bases and 4 bases, with 15 bases remaining between them. The CDR3 is 14 residues long. This CDR3 reads CASSSDRASYGYTF. CDR3 DNA: TGTGCCAGCAGTTCCGACAGAGCCTCCTATGGCTACACCTTC. The full variable domain, completed using reference TRBV7-9 and TRBJ1-2, is DTGVSQNPRHKITKRGQNVTFRCDPISEHNRLYWYRQTLGQGPEFLTYFQNEAQLEKSRLLSDRFSAERPKGSFSTLEIQRTEQGDSAMYLCASSSDRASYGYTFGSGTRLTVV.

The V gene is TRBV4-3, the J gene TRBJ2-2; 8 nucleotides match TRBD2. V lost 2 bases to trimming and J lost 5 bases; unmatched junction nucleotides: 1. There are 14 residues in the CDR3. Germline V CDR1 and CDR2: LGHNA, YSLEER. Written as DNA, the CDR3 is TGCGCCAGCAGCCAACGGGAGGGTACCGGGGAGCTGTTTTTT. It encodes CASSQREGTGELFF.

The chain has TRBV19 and TRBJ2-3; 10 nucleotides line up with TRBD2. The trim removed 6 bases at V and 4 bases at J, leaving 10 bases unmatched. CDR3 length: 16 amino acids. Germline values: CDR1 LNHDA, CDR2 SQIVND (reference sequence). The CDR3 spells CASSSPLAGEADTQYF. The CDR3 nucleotides are TGTGCCAGTAGCTCTCCTCTAGCGGGGGAGGCAGATACGCAGTATTTT. Variable domain in full (rest from reference TRBV19 and TRBJ2-3): DGGITQSPKYLFRKEGQNVTLSCEQNLNHDAMYWYRQDPGQGLRLIYYSQIVNDFQKGDIAEGYSVSREKKESFPLTVTSAQKNPTAFYLCASSSPLAGEADTQYFGPGTRLTVL.

CDR3 residues: CASSVAAGEVNEQFF. The DNA for the CDR3 is TGTGCCAGCAGCGTGGCAGCGGGGGAGGTAAATGAGCAGTTCTTC. The chain is built from TRBV11-2 and TRBJ2-1; 8 bases fit TRBD2. Germline CDR1 reads SGHAT; CDR2 reads FQNNGV. V shed 5 bases, J shed 7 bases, and the junction held 10 bases outside the gene matches. The CDR3 is 15 residues long.

The genes are TRBV5-1 and TRBJ1-1; D is unresolved. Between the trimmed V and J ends, which lost 3 bases and 1 base, there was a span of 10 bases. CDR1 is SGHRS, CDR2 YFSETQ, per germline. This CDR3 is 14 amino acids long. The CDR3 is CASSSRHENTEAFF. In DNA form, the CDR3 reads TGCGCCAGCAGCTCCAGACATGAGAACACTGAAGCTTTCTTT.

The gene calls are TRBV19 and TRBJ1-1; no definite D call. CDR1 and CDR2 (germline): LNHDA, SQIVND (reference sequence). This CDR3 has 17 amino acids. Deletions cut 4 bases from V and 2 bases from J, with 20 bases between. The CDR3 spells CASSTPPHGKLNTEAFF. The CDR3 bases are TGTGCCAGTAGTACACCCCCCCACGGAAAACTAAACACTGAAGCTTTCTTT.

The chain's CDR3 is CASSSVRGAYGYTF. The CDR3 coding sequence is TGTGCCAGCAGCTCAGTGCGTGGGGCCTATGGCTACACCTTC. J is TRBJ1-2 and V is TRBV7-9; TRBD1 might be the D (5 bases). The V gene's germline CDR1 is SEHNR and CDR2 FQNEAQ (reference sequence). The CDR3 length is 14 residues. Trimming left V 4 bases short and J 4 bases short, with 13 bases between.

The V call is TRBV7-8, the J call TRBJ2-1, with 10 bases matching TRBD2. The germline gives CDR1 SGHVS, CDR2 FQNEAQ. V shed 2 bases, J shed 1 base, and the junction held 11 bases outside the gene matches. The CDR3 extends over 19 amino acids. CDR3 sequence reads: CASSLIRSSGGPSYNEQFF. The CDR3 DNA sequence: TGTGCCAGCAGCTTAATAAGAAGTAGCGGGGGGCCGTCCTACAATGAGCAGTTCTTC. The full variable domain, its missing parts supplied by reference TRBV7-8 and TRBJ2-1, is GAGVSQSPRYKVAKRGQDVALRCDPISGHVSLFWYQQALGQGPEFLTYFQNEAQLDKSGLPSDRFFAERPEGSVSTLKIQRTQQEDSAVYLCASSLIRSSGGPSYNEQFFGPGTRLTVL.

The chain has TRBV30 and TRBJ1-2; D is unclear. Trimming shortened V by 2 bases and J by 8 bases, and 15 bases separated the two germline ends. Germline-derived CDR1 and CDR2 are GTSNPN and SVGIG (reference sequence). CDR3 size: 13 residues. The CDR3 reads CAWSSSLYRGYTF. The CDR3 nucleotides read TGTGCCTGGAGTTCCTCATTATATCGGGGCTACACCTTC.

The genes are TRBV6-2 or TRBV6-3 and TRBJ2-1; 9 nucleotides line up with TRBD1. J was trimmed by 6 bases and V by 5 bases; bases with no gene match: 8. CDR3 length: 15 residues. From germline, CDR1 is MNHEY and CDR2 SVGEGT. Here the CDR3 DNA reads TGTGCCAGCAGTGACAGACAGGGGGTTGGCAATGAGCAGTTCTTC. This encodes CASSDRQGVGNEQFF.

V gene TRBV13 combines with J gene TRBJ2-5, with a weak D call TRBD1 (5 bases). The V and J ends lost 5 bases and 3 bases respectively, with 10 bases between them. The germline V gene encodes CDR1 PRHDT and CDR2 FYEKMQ (reference sequence). The CDR3 loop spans 13 amino acids. In DNA form, the CDR3 reads TGTGCCAGCAGCAGAGACAGAAAAGAGACCCAGTACTTC. Protein: CASSRDRKETQYF.

This clone was observed once. The rearrangement links TRBV11-2 to TRBJ1-3; 7 nucleotides agree with TRBD1. The V segment lost 0 bases and the J segment 0 bases; nucleotides outside the gene matches: 2. CDR3 size: 16 residues. Germline V CDR1 and CDR2: SGHAT, FQNNGV. The CDR3 sequence: CASSLEAGGSGNTIYF. For the CDR3, the DNA is TGTGCCAGCAGCTTAGAGGCAGGGGGCTCTGGAAACACCATATATTTT.

V is TRBV9 and J is TRBJ2-4; a weak D match, TRBD2 (5 bases). V was pared by 3 bases and J by 0 bases, with 13 bases between. Germline loops: CDR1 SGDLS, CDR2 YYNGEE. The CDR3 sequence is 16 residues long. Here the CDR3 reads CASSAGGVLAKNIQYF. CDR3 nucleotide sequence: TGTGCCAGCAGCGCCGGAGGAGTACTAGCCAAAAACATTCAGTACTTC.

This chain joins TRBV6-5 and TRBJ1-1; TRBD1 matches 7 bases. The CDR3 runs 11 residues. CDR1 and CDR2 (germline): MNHEY, SVGAGI. J lost 5 bases, V lost 6 bases, and 0 bases had no gene match. CDR3 bases: TGTGCCAGCAGGACAGGGACTGAAGCTTTCTTT. The encoded protein is CASRTGTEAFF.

The chain couples TRBV11-2 to TRBJ2-7; TRBD2 aligns across 10 bases. V was clipped by 3 bases and J by 2 bases; unmatched bases: 4. Germline V gene sequence: CDR1 SGHAT, CDR2 FQNNGV. The CDR3 extends over 15 amino acids. The CDR3, as DNA: TGTGCCAGCAGCTTGAGCGGGGGGGCCACCTACGAGCAGTACTTC. Amino acid sequence: CASSLSGGATYEQYF. The full variable domain, in which reference TRBV11-2 and TRBJ2-7 provide the parts outside the CDR3, is EAGVAQSPRYKIIEKRQSVAFWCNPISGHATLYWYQQILGQGPKLLIQFQNNGVVDDSQLPKDRFSAERLKGVDSTLKIQPAKLEDSAVYLCASSLSGGATYEQYFGPGTRLTVT.